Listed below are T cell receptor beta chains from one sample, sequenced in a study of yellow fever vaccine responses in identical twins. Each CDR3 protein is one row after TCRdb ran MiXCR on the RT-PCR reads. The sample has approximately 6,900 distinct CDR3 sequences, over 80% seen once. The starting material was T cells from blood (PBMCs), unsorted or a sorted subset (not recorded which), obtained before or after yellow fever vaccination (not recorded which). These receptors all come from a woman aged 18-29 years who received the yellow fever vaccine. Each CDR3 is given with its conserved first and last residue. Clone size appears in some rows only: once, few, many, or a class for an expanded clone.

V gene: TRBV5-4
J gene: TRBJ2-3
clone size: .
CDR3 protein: CASSSSSNTQYF

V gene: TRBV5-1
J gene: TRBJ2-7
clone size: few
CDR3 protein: CASSPGTYSYEQYF

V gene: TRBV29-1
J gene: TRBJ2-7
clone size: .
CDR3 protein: CSVEVRPYEQYF

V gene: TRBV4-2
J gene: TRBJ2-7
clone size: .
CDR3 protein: CASSRDVGQGAYEQYF

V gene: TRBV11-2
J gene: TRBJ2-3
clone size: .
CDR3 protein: CASSFYRTGLTFTDTQYF

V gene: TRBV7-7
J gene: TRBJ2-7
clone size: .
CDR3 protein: CASSLRESYEQYF

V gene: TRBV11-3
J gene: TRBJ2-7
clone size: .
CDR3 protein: CASALGGESYEQYF

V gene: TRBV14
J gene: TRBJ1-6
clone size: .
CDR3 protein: CASSQTGGSPLHF

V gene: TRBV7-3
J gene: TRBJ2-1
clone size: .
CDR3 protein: CASSLTQALAGMDEQFF

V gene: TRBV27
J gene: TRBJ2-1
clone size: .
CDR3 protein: CASSYRNEQFF

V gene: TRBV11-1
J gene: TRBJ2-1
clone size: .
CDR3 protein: CASSPGQGLMRAQFF

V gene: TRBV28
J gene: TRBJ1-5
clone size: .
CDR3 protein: CASRGPDVTVSNQPQHF

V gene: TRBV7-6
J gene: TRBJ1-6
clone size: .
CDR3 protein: CASSPPISPLHF

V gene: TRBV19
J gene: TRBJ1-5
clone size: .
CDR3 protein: CASSIGGLVDQPQHF

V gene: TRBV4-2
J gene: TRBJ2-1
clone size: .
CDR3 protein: CASSPRLAGGSYNEQFF

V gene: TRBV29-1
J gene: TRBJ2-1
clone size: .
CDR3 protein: CSVEGGQEVYNEQFF

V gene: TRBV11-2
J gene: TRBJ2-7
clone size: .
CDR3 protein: CASSLEGYEQYF